This TCR beta chain was captured in a study of blood T cell repertoires in COVID-19. Per the germline V gene, CDR1 is GTSNPN and CDR2 is SVGIG (reference sequence). Trimming at V came to 4 bases and at J to 2 bases, leaving 2 bases not matched to a gene. The CDR3 has 13 amino acids. This clone was detected only a few times. TCRdb keeps only in-frame clones here, not all; method: immunoSEQ multiplex PCR. In the table there are approximately 190,000 clones, about 82% of which are singletons. This TCR derives from a woman in her 30s with acute or convalescent COVID-19. V and J are TRBV30 and TRBJ2-3, with 8 bases matching TRBD1. The sample taken for sequencing was peripheral blood. CDR3 residues: CAWNRGNTDTQYF. CDR3 in DNA: TGTGCCTGGAACAGGGGGAACACAGATACGCAGTATTTT.